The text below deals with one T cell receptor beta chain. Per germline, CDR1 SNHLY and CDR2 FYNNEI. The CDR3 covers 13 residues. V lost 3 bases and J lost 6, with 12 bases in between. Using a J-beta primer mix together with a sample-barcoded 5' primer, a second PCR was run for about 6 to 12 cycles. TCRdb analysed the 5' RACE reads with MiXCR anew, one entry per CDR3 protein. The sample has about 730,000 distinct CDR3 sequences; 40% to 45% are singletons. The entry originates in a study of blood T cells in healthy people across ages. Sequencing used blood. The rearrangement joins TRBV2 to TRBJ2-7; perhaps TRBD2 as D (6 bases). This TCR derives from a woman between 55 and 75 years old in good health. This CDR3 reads CASSDSGGTEQYF. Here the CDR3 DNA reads TGTGCCAGCAGTGATAGTGGCGGGACCGAGCAGTACTTC.